The present T cell receptor (beta chain) was sequenced within a study of beta chain features in type 1 diabetes. Study-level background: About 110,000,000 sorted cells were examined across all samples.

The study, taken as a whole, reports: The study notes PCR might favor shorter templates equally in patients and controls. Researchers report that Type 1 diabetes patients had moderately but significantly shorter TCRB CDR3s across all four CD4+ subsets. The naive, central memory and Treg TCRB repertoires showed an apparent similarity that was greater among patients than among healthy donors.

Concerning this clone itself: What it recognizes is unknown.

The authors reverse transcribed all of the isolated RNA, so sequencing captured expressed TCRB transcripts. Only in-frame clones appear in the TCRdb table, and some are missing; sequencing was by immunoSEQ multiplex PCR. The table lists under 450,000 clones, more than 11% of them singletons, with roughly 0.033% in the top ten. CDR3 size: 13 residues. Germline loops: CDR1 SGHDN, CDR2 FVKESK. Trimming removed 4 bases from V and 4 bases from J, with 7 bases in between. The chain has TRBV14 and TRBJ2-2; perhaps D is TRBD1 or TRBD2 (5 bases each). Sequencing was carried out using naive CD4+ T cells from blood. The clonotype originates from a man younger than 45 in good health. This CDR3 is CASSRDPTGELFF. As DNA, the CDR3 is TGTGCCAGCAGCCGGGACCCCACCGGGGAGCTGTTTTTT.